The entry below gives a single T cell receptor (beta chain) sequence along with its context. V was trimmed by 4 bases and J by 6 bases, leaving 16 bases between them. The CDR3 is made up of 15 amino acids. The V gene's germline CDR1 is SNHLY and CDR2 FYNNEI. As processed by the authors: Reference gene primer amplification in the assay estimated nucleated cell counts. Sequencing used immunoSEQ multiplex PCR; TCRdb keeps in-frame clones, though not all of them. V, J and clone size reflect that table, while D and trimming were determined from the DNA. The sample lists some 370,000 clones, approximately 88% occurring once. This specimen comes from a study of blood T cell repertoires in COVID-19. Study details: The samples span acute and convalescent COVID-19 from the United States, Italy and Spain.

The sequenced sample was peripheral blood. The rearrangement uses TRBV2 and TRBJ2-1, with D possibly matching TRBD1 (5 bases). This clonotype was obtained from a man in his forties or fifties with acute or convalescent COVID-19. CDR3 in DNA: TGTGCCAGCAGTGTAGGGGCGCTCCGTGGCAATGAGCAGTTCTTC. It translates to CASSVGALRGNEQFF.